The 2 T cell receptor beta chains listed next were all sequenced from one sample in a study of Ad26.COV2.S vaccination and SARS-CoV-2 variants. Treatment in this sample: roughly 20 received Ad26.COV2.S at low or high dose, single or two shots; 5 received placebo; per-sample allocation not given. Material that was analyzed had been drawn on day 63 after the first vaccine or placebo injection. Assay: immunoSEQ multiplex PCR; the TCRdb copy retains only in-frame clones and omits some. The profile shows fewer than 400,000 clones, approximately 91% of them singletons. The source was peripheral blood, collected in a trial of Ad26.COV2.S vaccine versus placebo. These receptors were obtained from a person between 18 and 59 years old who received the Ad26.COV2.S COVID-19 vaccine or a placebo.

The rearrangement links TRBV7-3 to TRBJ2-5; weak D call: TRBD1 (5 bases). The V gene's germline CDR1 is SGHTA and CDR2 FQGTGA. Trimming took 0 bases from V and 3 from J, leaving 8 bases between them. CDR3 size: 14 residues. The CDR3 sequence is CASSLTGAEETQYF. In nucleotides, the CDR3 is TGTGCCAGCAGCTTAACAGGGGCTGAAGAGACCCAGTACTTC. The variable domain in full, completed from reference TRBV7-3 and TRBJ2-5, reads GAGVSQTPSNKVTEKGKYVELRCDPISGHTALYWYRQSLGQGPEFLIYFQGTGAADDSGLPNDRFFAVRPEGSVSTLKIQRTERGDSAVYLCASSLTGAEETQYFGPGTRLLVL.

The chain uses TRBV9 and TRBJ2-7; D perhaps matches TRBD2 (5 bases). Germline CDR1 SGDLS, CDR2 YYNGEE. V was cut by 0 bases and J by 1 base, with 8 bases left in between. This CDR3 comprises 14 residues. The CDR3 sequence is CASSVEGGSYEQYF. In DNA form, the CDR3 reads TGTGCCAGCAGCGTAGAAGGAGGATCCTACGAGCAGTACTTC. Filled out from reference TRBV9 and TRBJ2-7, the complete variable domain reads DSGVTQTPKHLITATGQRVTLRCSPRSGDLSVYWYQQSLDQGLQFLIQYYNGEERAKGNILERFSAQQFPDLHSELNLSSLELGDSALYFCASSVEGGSYEQYFGPGTRLTVT.